These 9 T cell receptor beta chains originate from one sample sequenced in a study of T-cell memory formation after mild COVID-19. MiXCR, applied by TCRdb to the 5' RACE reads, yields one record per CDR3 protein. The top ten hold around a fifth of the sample, which has fewer than 350,000 distinct CDR3 sequences, 14% seen once. Sequenced input: PBMCs or a T cell subset sorted from them (not recorded which). Receptors originate from a man aged 18 to 29 who had mild COVID-19 (a few samples of this study predate the infection). Cell type and time point are not known.

CDR3: CSARVEELSGGWTEAFF. As DNA, the CDR3 is TGCAGTGCTAGGGTTGAAGAACTCTCAGGGGGGTGGACTGAAGCTTTCTTT. This chain links TRBV20-1 with TRBJ1-1; 7 nucleotides align to TRBD1. The CDR3 spans 17 residues. Losses at the gene ends were 3 bases for V and 5 bases for J; bases not matched to a gene: 18. Germline V CDR1 and CDR2: DFQATT, SNEGSKA (reference sequence).

The rearrangement joins TRBV5-1 to TRBJ2-3, with 9 nucleotides matching TRBD2. Germline lookup yields CDR1 SGHRS and CDR2 YFSETQ. Losses at the gene ends were 0 bases for V and 4 bases for J; bases not matched to a gene: 3. The length of the CDR3 is 15 residues. CDR3 bases: TGCGCCAGCAGCTTGGCCCCTAGCGGGGCAGATACGCAGTATTTT. This codes for CASSLAPSGADTQYF.

This clonotype has a handful of counts. The chain has TRBV7-2 and TRBJ2-1; 11 nucleotides line up with TRBD2. The V gene's germline CDR1 is SGHTA and CDR2 FQGNSA. Trimming cost V 5 bases and J 4 bases; bases outside gene matches: 16. This CDR3 spans 19 amino acids. CDR3 residues: CASSQLAGVSGTKYNEQFF. CDR3 sequence (DNA): TGTGCCAGCAGCCAACTAGCGGGGGTTTCTGGGACCAAATACAATGAGCAGTTCTTC.

The J gene is TRBJ2-6, the V gene TRBV6-2 or TRBV6-3; D not certain. Trimming cost V 2 bases and J 7 bases, with 9 bases left between them. Per the germline V gene, CDR1 is MNHEY and CDR2 is SVGEGT. This CDR3 comprises 14 residues. CDR3 DNA sequence: TGTGCCAGCAGTTACAGGGCAGAAGCCAACGTCCTGACTTTC. The encoded protein is CASSYRAEANVLTF.

The table lists this clonotype with many counts. The rearrangement uses TRBV5-1 and TRBJ2-1; 14 positions agree with TRBD2. Germline V gene sequence: CDR1 SGHRS, CDR2 YFSETQ. After removal of 0 bases from V and 9 bases from J, the junction contained 8 bases not matched to a gene. The CDR3 runs 17 residues. CDR3 loop: CASSLARTSGGQGEQFF. DNA of the CDR3: TGCGCCAGCAGCTTGGCTCGGACTAGCGGGGGGCAGGGTGAGCAGTTCTTC.

The gene calls are TRBV4-2 and TRBJ1-1; D call uncertain. The CDR3 runs 15 residues. Trimming pared 1 base from V and 1 base from J, leaving 10 bases between. Per germline, CDR1 LGHNA and CDR2 YNFKEQ. CDR3 DNA: TGTGCCAGCAGCCAAGTCGGAACCCAGAACACTGAAGCTTTCTTT. Translation gives CASSQVGTQNTEAFF.

This clonotype turned up a few times. The CDR3 spells CASSRTRAGLTDTQYF. DNA for the CDR3: TGCGCCAGCAGCCGCACGCGAGCGGGGTTGACAGATACGCAGTATTTT. The chain is built from TRBV4-1 and TRBJ2-3; 7 bases match TRBD2. The ends lost 4 bases at V and 3 bases at J; junction bases unmatched: 10. Germline CDR1 MGHRA, CDR2 YSYEKL. The CDR3 is made up of 16 amino acids.

The gene calls are TRBV25-1 and TRBJ1-4; D perhaps matches TRBD1 (6 bases). Trimming shortened V by 0 bases and J by 8 bases, and 13 bases separated the two germline ends. CDR3 length equals 15 residues. Germline V gene lookup returns CDR1 MGHDK and CDR2 SYGVNS. CDR3 coding DNA: TGTGCCAGCAGTGAATATGTCGGGACACCCGAAAAACTGTTTTTT. As protein: CASSEYVGTPEKLFF. Variable domain in full (rest from reference TRBV25-1 and TRBJ1-4): EADIYQTPRYLVIGTGKKITLECSQTMGHDKMYWYQQDPGMELHLIHYSYGVNSTEKGDLSSESTVSRIRTEHFPLTLESARPSHTSQYLCASSEYVGTPEKLFFGSGTQLSVL.

This clonotype was seen only a few times. J is TRBJ2-1 and V is TRBV5-1; 12 positions match TRBD1. Germline lookup yields CDR1 SGHRS and CDR2 YFSETQ. The V gene end was trimmed by 3 bases and the J gene end by 8 bases; junction bases not matched to a gene: 6. The CDR3 is 15 amino acids. CDR3 in DNA: TGCGCCAGCAGCTGGACCGGGACAGGGGGCGATGAGCAGTTCTTC. It specifies CASSWTGTGGDEQFF.